The rows below give T cell receptor beta chains drawn from one sample of a study of CD4 T cells in relation to SARS-CoV-2 and coronaviruses. This table comes from immunoSEQ multiplex PCR, and its TCRdb copy is limited to in-frame clones, with some not included. The data contain 40,000 or so clones, 70% to 90% of them singletons. The sample was memory CD4+ T cells from PBMCs. The receptors shown here come from an adult with COVID-19. The CDR3 runs from the conserved cysteine through the conserved F or W. A D gene is named only where the DNA matches it firmly.

V gene	J gene	D gene	CDR3 protein
TRBV7-2	TRBJ1-3	-	CASSLEGSFSGNTIYF
TRBV4-3	TRBJ2-7	TRBD2	CASSQGLASYEQYF
TRBV18	TRBJ1-1	-	CASSPTSVAFF
TRBV30	TRBJ2-5	-	CAWSEGGFGETQYF
TRBV30	TRBJ2-5	-	CAWSVETQYF
TRBV5-6	TRBJ1-4	TRBD1	CASRTGGANEKLFF
TRBV2	TRBJ1-5	-	CASGPPFQPQHF
TRBV20-1	TRBJ2-5	-	CSASPAGAGIGETQYF
TRBV2	TRBJ1-5	-	CASKRMSNQPQHF
TRBV5-1	TRBJ1-3	TRBD1	CASSLDGQGSGNTIYF
TRBV4-1	TRBJ2-1	TRBD1	CASSPINPGTGNGYNDEQFF
TRBV9	TRBJ1-4	-	CASSVDPGTRGEKLFF
TRBV6-5	TRBJ2-7	-	CASSSPTRSNYEQYF
TRBV28	TRBJ1-5	-	CASSLGGMGNSNQPQHF
TRBV4-1	TRBJ2-1	TRBD2	CASSQGNRGVNEQFF
TRBV2	TRBJ1-1	-	CASERQPDTEAFF
TRBV6-2/TRBV6-3	TRBJ1-6	-	CASSYSSGQLNSPLHF
TRBV19	TRBJ1-5	TRBD1	CASSSQDRGIRQPQHF
TRBV7-3	TRBJ1-3	-	CASSLLGRSSGNTIYF
TRBV7-2	TRBJ2-3	-	CASSLRGGGTDTQYF
TRBV30	TRBJ2-5	TRBD2	CAWSRGGAETQYF
TRBV7-2	TRBJ1-2	-	CASSPKVTSSNYGYTF
TRBV2	TRBJ2-3	-	CASRPSASGDTQYF
TRBV6-4	TRBJ2-5	-	CASSGKEVGETQYF
TRBV7-8	TRBJ1-1	-	CASRDGKNTEAFF
TRBV5-1	TRBJ1-3	-	CASSEGGRRIGNTIYF
TRBV7-9	TRBJ2-7	TRBD1	CASSDRGLYEQYF
TRBV25-1	TRBJ2-5	TRBD2	CASSDGLVRQETQYF
TRBV28	TRBJ1-5	-	CASLRDSGLSNQPQHF
TRBV23-1	TRBJ1-1	-	CASSQFAGQDTEAFF
TRBV28	TRBJ2-4	-	CASSFPGVQYF
TRBV27	TRBJ2-6	-	CASSFGPGANVLTF
TRBV29-1	TRBJ2-7	TRBD1	CSAARSGTGDYEQYF
TRBV19	TRBJ2-5	-	CASSNLETQYF
TRBV18	TRBJ2-3	TRBD2	CASSHYGSEREGRADTQYF
TRBV7-2	TRBJ2-7	-	CASSLAGPGQYF
TRBV4-1	TRBJ2-2	TRBD1	CASSQVWGTGSTGELFF